This T cell receptor (beta chain) was captured in a study of T-cell reconstitution after alpha-beta-depleted transplantation in children. Findings and limits, study-wide: Several patients had high TCRbeta diversity at day 60; it came from surviving recipient T cells and thymic progenitors.

With respect to this clonotype: The antigen is undetermined.

Preparation of the TCRbeta library involved a method that used unique molecular identifiers. TCRdb re-called the PCR reads with MiXCR, one entry per CDR3 protein. The sample comprises under 100,000 distinct CDR3 sequences, around 16% of which are singletons, and roughly a fifth rests with the top ten. V shed 0 bases and J shed 3 bases, with 6 bases lying between them. CDR3 length: 13 residues. In germline, CDR1 is LGHDT, CDR2 YNNKEL (reference sequence). The source of this sequence is a male patient between 2 and 10 years old who had a stem cell transplant for acute lymphoblastic leukemia, so the T cells may come from the graft donor. The genes are TRBV3-1 and TRBJ2-7, with D uncertain. Source: PBMCs, mostly from graft donor cells, taken 180 days after TCRalphabeta/CD19-depleted stem cell transplant. CDR3 residues: CASSQDPVYEQYF. The CDR3 DNA reads TGTGCCAGCAGCCAAGATCCAGTCTACGAGCAGTACTTC.